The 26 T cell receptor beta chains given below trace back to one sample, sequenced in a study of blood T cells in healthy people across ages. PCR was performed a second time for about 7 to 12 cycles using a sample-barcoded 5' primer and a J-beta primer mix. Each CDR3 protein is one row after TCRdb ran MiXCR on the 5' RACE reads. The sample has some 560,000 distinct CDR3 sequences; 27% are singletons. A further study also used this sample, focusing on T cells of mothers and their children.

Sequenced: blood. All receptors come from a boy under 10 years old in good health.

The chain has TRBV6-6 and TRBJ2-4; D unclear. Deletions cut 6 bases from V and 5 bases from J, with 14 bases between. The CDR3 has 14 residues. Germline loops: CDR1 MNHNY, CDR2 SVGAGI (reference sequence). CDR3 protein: CASSPPGAENIQYF. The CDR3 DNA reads TGTGCCAGCAGCCCCCCGGGTGCGGAAAACATTCAGTACTTC.

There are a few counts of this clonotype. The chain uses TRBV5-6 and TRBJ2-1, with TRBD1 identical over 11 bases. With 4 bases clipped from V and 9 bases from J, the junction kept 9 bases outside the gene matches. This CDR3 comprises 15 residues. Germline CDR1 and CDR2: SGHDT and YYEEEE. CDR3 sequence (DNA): TGTGCCAGCAGCCCGAGGACAGGGGGCTCAGGTGAGCAGTTCTTC. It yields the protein CASSPRTGGSGEQFF.

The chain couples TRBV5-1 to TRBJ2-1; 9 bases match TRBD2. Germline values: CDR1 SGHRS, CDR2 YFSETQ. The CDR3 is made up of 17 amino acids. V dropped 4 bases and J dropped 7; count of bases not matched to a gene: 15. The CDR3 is CASSLRLGGGATNEQFF. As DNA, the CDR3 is TGCGCCAGCAGCCTCCGCCTGGGCGGGGGGGCTACAAATGAGCAGTTCTTC.

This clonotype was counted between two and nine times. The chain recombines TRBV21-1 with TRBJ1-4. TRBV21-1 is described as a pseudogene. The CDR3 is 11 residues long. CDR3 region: CASSKDAMGFF. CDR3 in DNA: TGTGCCAGCAGCAAGGACGCTATGGGGTTTTTT.

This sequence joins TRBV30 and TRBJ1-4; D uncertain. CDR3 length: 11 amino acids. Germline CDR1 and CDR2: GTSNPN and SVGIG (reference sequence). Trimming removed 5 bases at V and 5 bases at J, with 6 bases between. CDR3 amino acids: CAWPGNEKLFF. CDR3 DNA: TGTGCCTGGCCTGGGAATGAAAAACTGTTTTTT. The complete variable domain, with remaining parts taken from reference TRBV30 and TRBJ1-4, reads SQTIHQWPATLVQPVGSPLSLECTVEGTSNPNLYWYRQAAGRGLQLLFYSVGIGQISSEVPQNLSASRPQDRQFILSSKKLLLSDSGFYLCAWPGNEKLFFGSGTQLSVL.

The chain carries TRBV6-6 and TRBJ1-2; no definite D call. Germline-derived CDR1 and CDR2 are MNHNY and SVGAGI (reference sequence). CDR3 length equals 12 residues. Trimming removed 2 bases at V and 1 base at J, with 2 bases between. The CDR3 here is CASSYSNYGYTF. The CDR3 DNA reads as TGTGCCAGCAGTTACAGTAACTATGGCTACACCTTC.

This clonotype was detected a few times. CDR3 bases: TGCAGTGCTAGAGAAGCCAGTTACGAGCAGTACTTC. It yields the protein CSAREASYEQYF. The gene calls are TRBV20-1 and TRBJ2-7, with unresolved D. The CDR3 consists of 12 residues. Trimming removed 0 bases at V and 4 bases at J, with 7 bases between. The germline V gene has CDR1 DFQATT and CDR2 SNEGSKA (reference sequence).

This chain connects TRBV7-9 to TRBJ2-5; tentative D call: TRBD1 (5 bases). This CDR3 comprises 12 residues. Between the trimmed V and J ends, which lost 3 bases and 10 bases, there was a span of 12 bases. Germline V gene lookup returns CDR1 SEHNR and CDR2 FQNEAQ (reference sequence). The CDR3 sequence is CASSFQGRVQYF. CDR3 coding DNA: TGTGCCAGCAGCTTCCAGGGCCGGGTCCAGTACTTC. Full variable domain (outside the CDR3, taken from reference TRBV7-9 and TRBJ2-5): DTGVSQNPRHKITKRGQNVTFRCDPISEHNRLYWYRQTLGQGPEFLTYFQNEAQLEKSRLLSDRFSAERPKGSFSTLEIQRTEQGDSAMYLCASSFQGRVQYFGPGTRLLVL.

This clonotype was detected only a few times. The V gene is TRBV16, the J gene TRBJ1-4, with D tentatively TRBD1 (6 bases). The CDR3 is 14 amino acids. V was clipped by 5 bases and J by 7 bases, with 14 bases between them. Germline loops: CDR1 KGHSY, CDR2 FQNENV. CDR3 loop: CASSSQGPGEKLFF. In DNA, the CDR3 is TGTGCCAGCAGCTCACAGGGACCCGGTGAAAAACTGTTTTTT.

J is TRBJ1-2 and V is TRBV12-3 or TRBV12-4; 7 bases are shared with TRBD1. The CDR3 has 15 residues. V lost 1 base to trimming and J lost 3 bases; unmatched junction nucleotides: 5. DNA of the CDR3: TGTGCCAGCAGTTTAGGGAGGGGGCAAGACTATGGCTACACCTTC. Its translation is CASSLGRGQDYGYTF.

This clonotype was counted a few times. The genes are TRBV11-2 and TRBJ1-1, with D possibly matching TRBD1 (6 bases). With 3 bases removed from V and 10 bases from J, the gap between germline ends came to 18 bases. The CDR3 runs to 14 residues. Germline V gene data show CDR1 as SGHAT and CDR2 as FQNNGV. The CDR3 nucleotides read TGTGCCAGCAGCTTTAACAGGGCTCTCGGAAGAGCTTTCTTT. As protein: CASSFNRALGRAFF.

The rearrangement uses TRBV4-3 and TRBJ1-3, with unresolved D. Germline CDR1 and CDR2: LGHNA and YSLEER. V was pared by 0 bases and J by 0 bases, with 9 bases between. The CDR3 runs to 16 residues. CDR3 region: CASSQDFSRSGNTIYF. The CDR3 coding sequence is TGCGCCAGCAGCCAAGATTTTTCGCGCTCTGGAAACACCATATATTTT.

The CDR3 here is CASSQLQGGIYGYTF. The CDR3 nucleotides are TGTGCCAGCAGCCAACTACAGGGGGGGATCTATGGCTACACCTTC. The V call is TRBV6-4, the J call TRBJ1-2, with 8 bases that match TRBD1. The CDR3 totals 15 residues. Germline assignment: CDR1 MRHNA and CDR2 SNTAGT. V was pared by 6 bases and J by 4 bases, with 10 bases of the junction left unmatched.

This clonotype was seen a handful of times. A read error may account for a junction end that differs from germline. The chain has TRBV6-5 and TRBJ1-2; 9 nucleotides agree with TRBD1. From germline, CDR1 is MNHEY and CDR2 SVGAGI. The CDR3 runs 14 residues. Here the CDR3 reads CVSSYRGQSYGYTF. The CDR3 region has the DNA TGTGTCAGCAGTTACAGGGGGCAGAGCTATGGCTACACCTTC.

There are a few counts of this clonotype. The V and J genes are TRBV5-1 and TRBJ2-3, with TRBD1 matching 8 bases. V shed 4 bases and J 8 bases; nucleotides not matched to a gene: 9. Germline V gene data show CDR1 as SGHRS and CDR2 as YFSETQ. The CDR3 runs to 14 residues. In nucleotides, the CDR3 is TGCGCCAGCAGCCCCGGACAGGGCGGCGGTACGCAGTATTTT. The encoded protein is CASSPGQGGGTQYF.

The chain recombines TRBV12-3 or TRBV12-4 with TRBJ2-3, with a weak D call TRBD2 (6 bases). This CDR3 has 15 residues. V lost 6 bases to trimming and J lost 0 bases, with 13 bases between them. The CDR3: CASRPPGLSTDTQYF. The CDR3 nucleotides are TGTGCCAGCAGGCCGCCGGGACTCAGCACAGATACGCAGTATTTT.

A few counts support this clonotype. The CDR3 here is CASSLGESYSEQYF. CDR3 sequence (DNA): TGTGCCAGCAGCTTGGGCGAGTCCTACTCCGAGCAGTACTTC. The genes are TRBV7-9 and TRBJ2-7; no reliable D call. V was trimmed by 3 bases and J by 6 bases, leaving 15 bases between them. Germline lookup yields CDR1 SEHNR and CDR2 FQNEAQ (reference sequence). This CDR3 spans 14 amino acids.

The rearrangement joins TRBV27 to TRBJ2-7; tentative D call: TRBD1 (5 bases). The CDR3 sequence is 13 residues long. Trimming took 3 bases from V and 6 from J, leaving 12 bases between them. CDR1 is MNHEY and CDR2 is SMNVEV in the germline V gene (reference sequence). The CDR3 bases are TGTGCCAGCAGTTTCCAGGGCTCCAGCGAGCAGTACTTC. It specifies CASSFQGSSEQYF.

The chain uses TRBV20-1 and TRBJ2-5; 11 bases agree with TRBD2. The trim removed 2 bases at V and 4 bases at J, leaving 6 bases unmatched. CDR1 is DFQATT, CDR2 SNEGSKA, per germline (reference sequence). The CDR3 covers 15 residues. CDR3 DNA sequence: TGCAGTGCTAGACTTAGCGGGGGGGCGGCAGAGACCCAGTACTTC. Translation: CSARLSGGAAETQYF.

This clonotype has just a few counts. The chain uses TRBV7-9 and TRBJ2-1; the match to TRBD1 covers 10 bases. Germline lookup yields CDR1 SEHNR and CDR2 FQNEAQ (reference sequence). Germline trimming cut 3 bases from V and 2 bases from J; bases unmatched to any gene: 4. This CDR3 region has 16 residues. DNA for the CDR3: TGTGCCAGCAGCTTTTCCGGGACAGGGGCCTACAATGAGCAGTTCTTC. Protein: CASSFSGTGAYNEQFF. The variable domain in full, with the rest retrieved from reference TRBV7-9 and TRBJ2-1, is DTGVSQNPRHKITKRGQNVTFRCDPISEHNRLYWYRQTLGQGPEFLTYFQNEAQLEKSRLLSDRFSAERPKGSFSTLEIQRTEQGDSAMYLCASSFSGTGAYNEQFFGPGTRLTVL.

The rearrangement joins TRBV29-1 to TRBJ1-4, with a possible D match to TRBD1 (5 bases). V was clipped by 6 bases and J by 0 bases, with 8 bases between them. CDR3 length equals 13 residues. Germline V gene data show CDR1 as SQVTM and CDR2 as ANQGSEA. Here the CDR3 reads CSVGDATNEKLFF. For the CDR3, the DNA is TGCAGCGTGGGGGACGCAACTAATGAAAAACTGTTTTTT. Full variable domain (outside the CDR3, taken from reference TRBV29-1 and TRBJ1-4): SAVISQKPSRDICQRGTSLTIQCQVDSQVTMMFWYRQQPGQSLTLIATANQGSEATYESGFVIDKFPISRPNLTFSTLTVSNMSPEDSSIYLCSVGDATNEKLFFGSGTQLSVL.

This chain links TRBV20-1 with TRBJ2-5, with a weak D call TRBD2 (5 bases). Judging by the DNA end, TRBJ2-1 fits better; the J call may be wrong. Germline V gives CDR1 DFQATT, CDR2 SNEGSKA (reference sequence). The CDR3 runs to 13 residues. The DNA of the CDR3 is TGCAGTGCACCCGGAGCGGAGCACAATGAGCAGTTCTTC. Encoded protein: CSAPGAEHNEQFF.

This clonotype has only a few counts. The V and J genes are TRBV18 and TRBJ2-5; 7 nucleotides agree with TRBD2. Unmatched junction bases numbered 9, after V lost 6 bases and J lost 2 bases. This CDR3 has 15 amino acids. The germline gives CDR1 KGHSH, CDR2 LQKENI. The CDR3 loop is CASSSTNGGQETQYF. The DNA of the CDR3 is TGTGCCAGCTCTTCGACTAACGGGGGGCAAGAGACCCAGTACTTC.

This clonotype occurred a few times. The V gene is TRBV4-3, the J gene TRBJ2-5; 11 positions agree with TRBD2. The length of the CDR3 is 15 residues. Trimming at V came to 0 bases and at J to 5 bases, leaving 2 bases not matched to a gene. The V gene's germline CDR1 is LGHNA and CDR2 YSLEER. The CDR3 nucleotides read TGCGCCAGCAGCCAAGAACTAGCGGGAGAGGAGACCCAGTACTTC. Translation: CASSQELAGEETQYF.

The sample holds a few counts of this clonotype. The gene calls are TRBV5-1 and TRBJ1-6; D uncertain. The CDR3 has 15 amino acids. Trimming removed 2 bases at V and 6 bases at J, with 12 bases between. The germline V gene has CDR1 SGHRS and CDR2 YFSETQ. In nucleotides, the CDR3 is TGCGCCAGCAGCTTAGGACGGGGAGGTAATTCACCCCTCCACTTT. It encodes CASSLGRGGNSPLHF.

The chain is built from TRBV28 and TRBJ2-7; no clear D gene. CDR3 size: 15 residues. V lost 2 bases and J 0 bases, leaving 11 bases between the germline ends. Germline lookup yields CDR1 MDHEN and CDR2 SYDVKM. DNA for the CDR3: TGTGCCAGCAGTTTACCGGACGTACGCTCCTACGAGCAGTACTTC. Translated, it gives CASSLPDVRSYEQYF.